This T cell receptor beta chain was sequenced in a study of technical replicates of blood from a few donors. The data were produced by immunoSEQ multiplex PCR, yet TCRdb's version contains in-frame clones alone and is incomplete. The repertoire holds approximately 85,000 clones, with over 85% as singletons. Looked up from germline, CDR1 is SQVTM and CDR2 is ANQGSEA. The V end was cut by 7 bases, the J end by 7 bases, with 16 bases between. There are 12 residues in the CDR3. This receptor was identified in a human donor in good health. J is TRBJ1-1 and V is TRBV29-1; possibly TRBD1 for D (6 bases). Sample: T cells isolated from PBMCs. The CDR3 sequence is CSGGQGTVEAFF. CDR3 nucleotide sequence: TGCAGCGGGGGGCAGGGCACCGTTGAAGCTTTCTTT.